This T cell receptor (beta chain) stems from a study of blood T cell repertoires in COVID-19. Data came from immunoSEQ multiplex PCR; TCRdb stores just in-frame clones and leaves some out. Of about 66,000 clones in the sample, over 85% were seen once. V shed 10 bases and J shed 0 bases, with 18 bases lying between them. CDR3 length: 15 amino acids. In germline, CDR1 is ENHRY, CDR2 SYGVKD. The receptor was isolated from a man in his sixties with acute or convalescent COVID-19. This sequence joins TRBV10-3 and TRBJ1-1; a possible D gene is TRBD1 (6 bases). The sequencing input was peripheral blood. The CDR3 nucleotides read TGTGCCACAACCACGCAGGGGCCCATGAACACTGAAGCTTTCTTT. Translation gives CATTTQGPMNTEAFF.